Presented here are 12 T cell receptor beta chains from one specimen sequenced in a study of regulatory T cells in long-lasting Graves disease. Regarding time point: newly diagnosed GD, antithyroid drugs for less than 3 months. Making the TCR library involved RNA that had been extracted from PBMCs. Building of the TCR beta libraries involved iRepertoire HTBI primers and Arm-PCR of CDR3 regions. One entry per CDR3 protein results from TCRdb running MiXCR on the multiplex PCR reads. The data show approximately 470,000 distinct CDR3 sequences, about 17% seen once. These sequences were also reported in another study, on T cells in Graves' hyperthyroidism and ophthalmopathy.

Sequences were derived from peripheral blood mononuclear cells (PBMCs), sampled at new diagnosis, from a patient treated with antithyroid drugs. These receptors all stem from a man aged 40-50 years with Graves disease.

This clonotype was counted ten times or more. The gene calls are TRBV6-2 or TRBV6-3 and TRBJ2-7; D gene unclear. The CDR3 length is 12 residues. Germline CDR1 reads MNHEY; CDR2 reads SVGEGT. Trimming took off 5 bases at V and 6 bases at J, with 11 bases between the two ends. CDR3 sequence reads: CASSEIQSEQYF. The DNA for the CDR3 is TGTGCCAGCAGTGAAATCCAGAGCGAGCAGTACTTC.

This clonotype occurred a few times. This chain joins TRBV5-1 and TRBJ2-1; 7 bases are shared with TRBD2. This CDR3 region has 16 residues. The trim removed 3 bases at V and 4 bases at J, leaving 10 bases unmatched. The germline V gene encodes CDR1 SGHRS and CDR2 YFSETQ. The CDR3 protein is CASSSSGAGAYNEQFF. The CDR3 region has the DNA TGCGCCAGCAGCTCGTCCGGGGCGGGAGCTTACAATGAGCAGTTCTTC.

A word on this clonotype: One end of the junction is discordant with germline, which a read error may explain. V gene TRBV6-1 combines with J gene TRBJ1-3; the D gene is possibly TRBD1 (6 bases). The CDR3 loop spans 13 amino acids. Germline values: CDR1 MNHNS, CDR2 SASEGT. The CDR3 DNA follows: TGTGCCAGCACCACAGGGCGGAGGAACACCATATGTTTT. Encoded protein: CASTTGRRNTICF.

The chain employs TRBV6-2 or TRBV6-3 and TRBJ2-2; D call uncertain. V lost 4 bases to trimming and J lost 0 bases, with 12 bases between them. CDR1 is MNHEY and CDR2 is SVGEGT in the germline V gene. CDR3 size: 16 residues. CDR3 residues: CASSSIGRTNTGELFF. The CDR3 DNA reads as TGTGCCAGCAGTTCCATCGGCCGGACGAACACCGGGGAGCTGTTTTTT.

The V call is TRBV12-3 or TRBV12-4, the J call TRBJ2-2; TRBD2 is a possible D gene (6 bases). The CDR3 covers 16 residues. Trimming pared 1 base from V and 4 bases from J, leaving 13 bases between. The CDR3 spells CASSLGRVATTGELFF. The CDR3 DNA is TGTGCCAGCAGTTTAGGGAGGGTGGCCACCACCGGGGAGCTGTTTTTT.

This clonotype has at least ten counts. The V call is TRBV11-1, the J call TRBJ1-1, with D unclear. Germline V CDR1 and CDR2: SGHAT, FQDESV (reference sequence). The CDR3 sequence is 13 residues long. With 5 bases removed from V and 3 bases from J, the gap between germline ends came to 10 bases. In nucleotides, the CDR3 is TGTGCCAGCAGCCCCAGGCGGGACACTGAAGCTTTCTTT. Translation gives CASSPRRDTEAFF.

This clonotype showed up many times. The chain is built from TRBV2 and TRBJ2-3; D perhaps matches TRBD2 (5 bases). The V gene's germline CDR1 is SNHLY and CDR2 FYNNEI. The germline V and J ends were trimmed by 3 bases and 14 bases, with 9 bases remaining between them. The CDR3 has 10 residues. This chain's CDR3 is CASSDTRMYF. As DNA, the CDR3 is TGTGCCAGCAGTGATACTAGGATGTATTTT.

This clonotype was counted many times. The chain is built from TRBV28 and TRBJ2-7; D perhaps matches TRBD1 (8 bases). V lost 6 bases to trimming and J lost 3 bases, with 15 bases between them. The CDR3 spans 14 residues. Germline loops: CDR1 MDHEN, CDR2 SYDVKM. This CDR3 is CASRPTGEGYEQYF. The DNA for the CDR3 is TGTGCCAGCAGGCCGACAGGGGAGGGCTACGAGCAGTACTTC.

This clonotype was detected a few times. V gene TRBV28 combines with J gene TRBJ2-2; D is possibly TRBD1 (5 bases). This CDR3 spans 12 amino acids. The V gene's germline CDR1 is MDHEN and CDR2 SYDVKM. The V end lost 6 bases, the J end lost 5 bases, and 7 bases lay between the germline ends. The CDR3: CASRTGTGELFF. CDR3 sequence (DNA): TGTGCCAGCAGAACAGGTACCGGGGAGCTGTTTTTT. The whole variable domain, filled in from reference TRBV28 and TRBJ2-2, reads DVKVTQSSRYLVKRTGEKVFLECVQDMDHENMFWYRQDPGLGLRLIYFSYDVKMKEKGDIPEGYSVSREKKERFSLILESASTNQTSMYLCASRTGTGELFFGEGSRLTVL.

Many counts were recorded for this clonotype. The chain couples TRBV24-1 to TRBJ2-5; 10 bases are a match to TRBD1. Germline V gene sequence: CDR1 KGHDR, CDR2 SFDVKD. This CDR3 is 14 amino acids long. Trimming at V came to 5 bases and at J to 4 bases, leaving 3 bases not matched to a gene. CDR3 in amino acids: CATSAGTGVETQYF. Written as DNA, the CDR3 is TGTGCCACCAGTGCCGGGACAGGGGTAGAGACCCAGTACTTC.

This clonotype was detected ten times or more. The rearrangement links TRBV11-1 to TRBJ2-7; tentatively, D is TRBD2 (6 bases). From germline, CDR1 is SGHAT and CDR2 FQDESV (reference sequence). The CDR3 runs to 14 residues. V lost 6 bases and J 2 bases, leaving 14 bases between the germline ends. CDR3 in amino acids: CASRAGTGAYEQYF. The DNA for the CDR3 is TGTGCCAGCAGGGCCGGGACGGGAGCCTACGAGCAGTACTTC.

A few counts support this clonotype. For the CDR3, the DNA is TGTGCCAGCAGTACCCGGGACAGGCAGGGAAAAAACATTCAGTACTTC. Protein: CASSTRDRQGKNIQYF. V and J are TRBV25-1 and TRBJ2-4, with 8 bases fitting TRBD1. CDR3 length equals 16 residues. Germline V CDR1 and CDR2: MGHDK, SYGVNS. V lost 5 bases to trimming and J lost 4 bases; unmatched junction nucleotides: 10.